This TCR beta chain is from a study of T cell responses to AZD1222 COVID-19 vaccine. A remark on this clone: Its antigen is still unknown.

Findings and caveats of the study: Spike was spanned by vaccine-associated CD4 TCRs, with dominance at 160-218 and 743-854. It was only a handful of AZD1222 recipients who were seropositive at baseline. White British ancestry dominated among donors, who included more females, and clonal diversity was possibly underestimated.

TCRdb's table, derived via immunoSEQ multiplex PCR, lists solely in-frame clones and lacks some. The sample contains about 190,000 clones, approximately 94% of which appear only once. V lost 8 bases to trimming and J lost 0 bases, with 7 bases between them. The CDR3 has 12 amino acids. Germline assignment: CDR1 LNHDA and CDR2 SQIVND (reference sequence). Specimen: peripheral blood, collected 28 days after the second dose of the MenACWY control vaccine. The gene calls are TRBV19 and TRBJ1-2; D uncertain. The receptor comes from an adult who received the MenACWY meningococcal vaccine as a control. The CDR3 sequence: CASGSTNYGYTF. The CDR3 DNA sequence: TGTGCCAGTGGTTCAACTAACTATGGCTACACCTTC.